Reported below is one T cell receptor beta chain. Allocation to cohorts depended on clinical history reported by the participants. This entry comes from a study of blood T cell repertoires in COVID-19. Trimming removed 3 bases from V and 0 bases from J, with 11 bases in between. The length of the CDR3 is 16 residues. Per germline, CDR1 SEHNR and CDR2 FQNEAQ (reference sequence). The repertoire was sequenced with immunoSEQ multiplex PCR; TCRdb's copy has only in-frame clones and lacks some. The sample has under 350,000 clones; approximately 86% are singletons. The specimen was PBMCs or T cells enriched from blood (not recorded which). The chain joins TRBV7-9 to TRBJ1-4; no reliable D call. The TCR originated in a young woman who had recovered from COVID-19. The CDR3 DNA sequence: TGTGCCAGCAGCTTGGATATAGGAGCAACTAATGAAAAACTGTTTTTT. Protein sequence: CASSLDIGATNEKLFF. The full variable domain, its missing parts supplied by reference TRBV7-9 and TRBJ1-4, is DTGVSQNPRHKITKRGQNVTFRCDPISEHNRLYWYRQTLGQGPEFLTYFQNEAQLEKSRLLSDRFSAERPKGSFSTLEIQRTEQGDSAMYLCASSLDIGATNEKLFFGSGTQLSVL.